This passage covers 17 T cell receptor beta chains from one sample sequenced in a study of cytomegalovirus exposure and HLA in healthy donors. The PCR had 60 Vbeta and 13 Jbeta primers. Profiling relied on immunoSEQ multiplex PCR, and the TCRdb table lists in-frame clones only, not all of them. The top ten hold 2.5% to 3.5% of the sample, which has roughly 120,000 clones, over 60% seen once. The sequenced sample consisted of PBMCs. The origin of the receptors is a woman aged 60 to 75 in good health and CMV-seropositive.

The chain combines TRBV28 with TRBJ2-7; 7 nucleotides align to TRBD1. Germline V lookup: CDR1 MDHEN, CDR2 SYDVKM. V dropped 8 bases and J dropped 6; count of bases not matched to a gene: 7. This CDR3 spans 12 amino acids. The CDR3, as DNA: TGTGCCAGCGCCGACAGGGCGGGCGAGCAGTACTTC. Translation gives CASADRAGEQYF.

This clone appeared a single time. The chain uses TRBV7-2 and TRBJ1-2; possible D gene TRBD1, 6 bases. The V gene lost 5 bases and the J gene lost 1 base, with 17 bases spanning the gap. This CDR3 comprises 16 residues. In germline, CDR1 is SGHTA, CDR2 FQGNSA. In DNA, the CDR3 is TGTGCCAGCAGCCCCGGAGGAACAGGGCTTAACTATGGCTACACCTTC. This sequence encodes CASSPGGTGLNYGYTF.

The chain recombines TRBV2 with TRBJ1-4; D gene ambiguous. CDR1 is SNHLY and CDR2 is FYNNEI in the germline V gene. Trimming took 4 bases from V and 0 from J, leaving 9 bases between them. CDR3 length: 15 residues. This CDR3 reads CASSVRRATNEKLFF. CDR3 in DNA: TGTGCCAGCAGTGTAAGGAGAGCAACTAATGAAAAACTGTTTTTT.

The chain uses TRBV6-5 and TRBJ1-1; 8 nucleotides agree with TRBD1. Germline V gene lookup returns CDR1 MNHEY and CDR2 SVGAGI. This CDR3 has 14 residues. The ends lost 4 bases at V and 1 base at J; junction bases unmatched: 2. The CDR3 here is CASSLGQGNTEAFF. DNA for the CDR3: TGTGCCAGCAGTTTAGGACAGGGGAACACTGAAGCTTTCTTT.

This chain links TRBV5-1 with TRBJ2-7; the match to TRBD2 covers 13 bases. The CDR3 spans 16 residues. CDR1 and CDR2 (germline): SGHRS, YFSETQ. The V segment lost 4 bases and the J segment 2 bases; nucleotides outside the gene matches: 6. The CDR3 DNA reads TGCGCCAGCAGCACTGGGACTAGCGGGGTTACCTACGAGCAGTACTTC. The encoded protein is CASSTGTSGVTYEQYF. Looking up the rest from reference TRBV5-1 and TRBJ2-7 gives the full variable domain: KAGVTQTPRYLIKTRGQQVTLSCSPISGHRSVSWYQQTPGQGLQFLFEYFSETQRNKGNFPGRFSGRQFSNSRSEMNVSTLELGDSALYLCASSTGTSGVTYEQYFGPGTRLTVT.

V usage is TRBV4-1 and J usage is TRBJ1-1, with TRBD1 identical over 7 bases. This CDR3 spans 14 amino acids. Unmatched junction bases numbered 8, after V lost 2 bases and J lost 8 bases. The V gene's germline CDR1 is MGHRA and CDR2 YSYEKL. CDR3 sequence: CASSQRTTGKEAFF. CDR3 in DNA: TGCGCCAGCAGCCAACGCACGACAGGGAAAGAAGCTTTCTTT.

The V call is TRBV6-6, the J call TRBJ1-2; 7 bases fit TRBD1. The germline V gene has CDR1 MNHNY and CDR2 SVGAGI (reference sequence). With V trimmed by 7 bases and J by 5 bases, 7 bases remained unmatched. The CDR3 loop spans 13 amino acids. The CDR3 loop is CASTPGQIYGYTF. The CDR3 DNA is TGTGCCAGCACCCCGGGACAGATATATGGCTACACCTTC.

The CDR3 loop reads CASRRTGALGETQYF. Written as DNA, the CDR3 is TGTGCCAGCAGACGGACAGGGGCGCTCGGGGAGACCCAGTACTTC. The V gene is TRBV6-1, the J gene TRBJ2-5, with 9 bases fitting TRBD1. The germline V gene encodes CDR1 MNHNS and CDR2 SASEGT. V was pared by 6 bases and J by 5 bases, with 10 bases of the junction left unmatched. The CDR3 is made up of 15 amino acids.

The chain carries TRBV20-1 and TRBJ2-7; the D is unclear. The germline V gene encodes CDR1 DFQATT and CDR2 SNEGSKA (reference sequence). The germline V and J ends were trimmed by 4 bases and 7 bases, with 8 bases remaining between them. The CDR3 extends over 10 amino acids. The CDR3 DNA reads TGCAGTGCTACCTACGATGAGCAGTACTTC. Translating gives CSATYDEQYF.

The chain carries TRBV6-1 and TRBJ2-1; 11 positions agree with TRBD2. V gave up 4 bases and J gave up 6 bases; unmatched junction bases: 2. CDR3 length: 14 residues. Germline loops: CDR1 MNHNS, CDR2 SASEGT. DNA for the CDR3: TGTGCCAGCAGTGGTGGACTAGCGGGCAATGAGCAGTTCTTC. Its protein is CASSGGLAGNEQFF.

This chain connects TRBV7-2 to TRBJ2-7; D unclear. This CDR3 is built from 12 residues. CDR1 and CDR2 (germline): SGHTA, FQGNSA. Trimming cost V 4 bases and J 3 bases, with 7 bases left between them. The CDR3 sequence is CASSSIGYEQYF. CDR3 nucleotides: TGTGCCAGCAGCTCTATTGGCTACGAGCAGTACTTC. Complete variable domain (other parts from reference TRBV7-2 and TRBJ2-7): GAGVSQSPSNKVTEKGKDVELRCDPISGHTALYWYRQSLGQGLEFLIYFQGNSAPDKSGLPSDRFSAERTGGSVSTLTIQRTQQEDSAVYLCASSSIGYEQYFGPGTRLTVT.

The chain combines TRBV10-3 with TRBJ1-6; the D gene is possibly TRBD1 (6 bases). There are 15 residues in the CDR3. Germline-derived CDR1 and CDR2 are ENHRY and SYGVKD. Trimming pared 6 bases from V and 5 bases from J, leaving 14 bases between. The CDR3: CAISPTDSNNSPLHF. The CDR3 DNA is TGTGCCATCAGCCCGACGGACAGTAATAATTCACCCCTCCACTTT.

The chain links TRBV30 to TRBJ2-1, with TRBD2 matching 7 bases. V gave up 1 base and J gave up 15 bases; unmatched junction bases: 6. Germline CDR1 and CDR2: GTSNPN and SVGIG (reference sequence). CDR3 length: 11 residues. For the CDR3, the DNA is TGTGCCTGGAGTGGAGCGGGAACGCCGTTCTTC. It codes for CAWSGAGTPFF.

CDR3 in DNA: TGTGCCAGCAGCCAAGATCTTGGGACAGGGCCCATCCTATATGGCTACACCTTC. This sequence encodes CASSQDLGTGPILYGYTF. The chain joins TRBV14 to TRBJ1-2, with TRBD1 identical over 9 bases. Germline lookup yields CDR1 SGHDN and CDR2 FVKESK. The CDR3 length is 18 residues. Trimming cost V 0 bases and J 5 bases; bases outside gene matches: 13.

The chain joins TRBV11-1 to TRBJ2-1; 14 nucleotides align to TRBD2. The CDR3 length is 17 residues. Germline CDR1 is SGHAT and CDR2 is FQDESV (reference sequence). With V trimmed by 7 bases and J by 1 base, 6 bases remained unmatched. Here the CDR3 DNA reads TGTGCCAGCACCCTAGGACTAGCGGGAGGATCCTACAATGAGCAGTTCTTC. As protein: CASTLGLAGGSYNEQFF.

The chain has TRBV14 and TRBJ1-6; D ambiguous. The CDR3 is made up of 13 amino acids. Trimming removed 0 bases at V and 14 bases at J, with 11 bases between. CDR1 is SGHDN and CDR2 is FVKESK in the germline V gene. The DNA of the CDR3 is TGTGCCAGCAGCCAAGATCGGGGTCTGGCCCTCCACTTT. As protein: CASSQDRGLALHF.

The rearrangement links TRBV19 to TRBJ1-2, with a weak D call TRBD1 (6 bases). CDR3 length equals 15 residues. The V end was cut by 4 bases, the J end by 4 bases, with 16 bases between. The germline V gene encodes CDR1 LNHDA and CDR2 SQIVND (reference sequence). The CDR3 DNA reads as TGTGCCAGTAGTACCCTCGGGGGGACACCCTATGGCTACACCTTC. Amino acids: CASSTLGGTPYGYTF.